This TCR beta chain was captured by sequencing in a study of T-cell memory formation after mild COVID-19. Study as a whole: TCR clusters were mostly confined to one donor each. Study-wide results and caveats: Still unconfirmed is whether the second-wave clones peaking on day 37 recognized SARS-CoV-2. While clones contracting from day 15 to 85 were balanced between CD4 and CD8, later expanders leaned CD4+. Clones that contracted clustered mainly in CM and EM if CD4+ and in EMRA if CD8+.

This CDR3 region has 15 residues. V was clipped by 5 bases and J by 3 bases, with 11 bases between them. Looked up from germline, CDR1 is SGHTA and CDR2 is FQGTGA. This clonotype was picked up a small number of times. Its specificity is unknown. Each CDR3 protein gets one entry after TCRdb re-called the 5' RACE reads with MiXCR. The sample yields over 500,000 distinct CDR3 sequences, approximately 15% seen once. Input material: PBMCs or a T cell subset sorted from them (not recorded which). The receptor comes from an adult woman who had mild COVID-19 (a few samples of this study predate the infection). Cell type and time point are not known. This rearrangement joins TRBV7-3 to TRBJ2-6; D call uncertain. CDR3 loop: CASSPGEYGANVLTF. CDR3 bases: TGTGCCAGCAGCCCAGGAGAATATGGGGCCAACGTCCTGACTTTC. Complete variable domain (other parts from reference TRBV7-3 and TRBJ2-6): GAGVSQTPSNKVTEKGKYVELRCDPISGHTALYWYRQSLGQGPEFLIYFQGTGAADDSGLPNDRFFAVRPEGSVSTLKIQRTERGDSAVYLCASSPGEYGANVLTFGAGSRLTVL.